The clone carrying this T cell receptor (beta chain) came up a few times. Its antigen is currently unknown. Assay used: immunoSEQ multiplex PCR; TCRdb lists only in-frame clones, some missing. The data show tens of thousands of clones, approximately 82% seen once. The ViraFEST assay expanded antigen-specific CD4+ T cells with viral peptide pools before sequencing. Following culture for under 12 days, CD4+ T cells were isolated. Participants received two doses of either the BNT162b2 or mRNA-1273 vaccine. The data belong to a study of vaccination effects on CD4 cells after COVID-19. This specimen was CD4+ T cells from PBMCs cultured with HCoV-NL63 spike peptides, taken after COVID-19 vaccination. The clonotype comes from a human donor who received a COVID-19 vaccine. Some clones in this sample may be carry-over from other donors' samples.

The CDR3 sequence: CASGFPRGYNEQFF. In nucleotides, the CDR3 is TGTGCTAGTGGTTTCCCTCGGGGGTACAATGAGCAGTTCTTC. The rearrangement links TRBV12-5 to TRBJ2-1; possibly TRBD2 for D (6 bases). The CDR3 has 14 amino acids. CDR1 and CDR2 from the germline V gene are LGHNT and FRNRAP. Deletions cut 3 bases from V and 4 bases from J, with 10 bases between.